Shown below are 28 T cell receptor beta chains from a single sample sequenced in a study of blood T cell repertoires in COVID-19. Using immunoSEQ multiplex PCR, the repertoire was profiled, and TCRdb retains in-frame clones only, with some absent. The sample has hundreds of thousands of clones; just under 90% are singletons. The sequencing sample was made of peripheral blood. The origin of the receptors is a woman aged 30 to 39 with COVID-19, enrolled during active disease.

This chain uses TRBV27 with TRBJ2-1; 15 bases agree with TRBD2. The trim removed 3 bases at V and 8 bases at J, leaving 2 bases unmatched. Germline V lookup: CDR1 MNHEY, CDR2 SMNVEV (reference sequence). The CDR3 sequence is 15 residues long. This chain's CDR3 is CASSFGTSGGYEQFF. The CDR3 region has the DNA TGTGCCAGCAGTTTCGGGACTAGCGGGGGGTATGAGCAGTTCTTC.

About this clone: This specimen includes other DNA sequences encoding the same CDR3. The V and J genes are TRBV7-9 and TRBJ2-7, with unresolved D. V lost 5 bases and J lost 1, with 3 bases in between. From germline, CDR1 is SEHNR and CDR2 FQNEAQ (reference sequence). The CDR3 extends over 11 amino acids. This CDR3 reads CASSLSYEQYF. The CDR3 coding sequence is TGTGCCAGCAGCCTATCCTACGAGCAGTACTTC.

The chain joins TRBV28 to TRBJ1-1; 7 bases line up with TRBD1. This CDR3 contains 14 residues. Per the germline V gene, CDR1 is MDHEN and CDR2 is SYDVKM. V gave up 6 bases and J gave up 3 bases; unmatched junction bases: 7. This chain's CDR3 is CASRNRGSDTEAFF. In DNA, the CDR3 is TGTGCCAGCAGAAACAGGGGATCAGACACTGAAGCTTTCTTT.

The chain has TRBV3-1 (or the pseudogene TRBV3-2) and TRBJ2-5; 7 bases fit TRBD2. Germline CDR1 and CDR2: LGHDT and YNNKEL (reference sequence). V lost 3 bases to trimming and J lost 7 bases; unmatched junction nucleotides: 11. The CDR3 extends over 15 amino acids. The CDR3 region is CASSQSARGVGTQYF. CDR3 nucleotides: TGTGCCAGCAGCCAGTCGGCCCGGGGGGTCGGGACCCAGTACTTC.

CDR3 sequence reads: CASSSTSVPSSYNEQFF. CDR3 DNA sequence: TGTGCCAGCAGTTCGACTAGCGTCCCGAGCTCCTACAATGAGCAGTTCTTC. The chain couples TRBV28 to TRBJ2-1; TRBD2 agrees at 8 bases. Germline V lookup: CDR1 MDHEN, CDR2 SYDVKM. The CDR3 is made up of 17 amino acids. V lost 4 bases and J lost 0; bases outside the gene matches: 8.

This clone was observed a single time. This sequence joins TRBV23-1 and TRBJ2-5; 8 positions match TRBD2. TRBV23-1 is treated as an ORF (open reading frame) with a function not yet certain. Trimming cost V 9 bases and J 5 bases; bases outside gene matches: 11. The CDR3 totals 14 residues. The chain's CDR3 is CASESAGVRETQYF. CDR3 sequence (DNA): TGCGCCAGTGAATCAGCGGGGGTTAGGGAGACCCAGTACTTC.

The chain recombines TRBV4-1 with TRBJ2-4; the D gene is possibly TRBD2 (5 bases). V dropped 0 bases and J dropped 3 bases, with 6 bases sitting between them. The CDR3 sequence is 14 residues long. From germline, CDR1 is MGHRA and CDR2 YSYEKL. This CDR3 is CASSQDTSKNIQYF. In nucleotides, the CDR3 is TGCGCCAGCAGCCAAGACACTAGCAAAAACATTCAGTACTTC.

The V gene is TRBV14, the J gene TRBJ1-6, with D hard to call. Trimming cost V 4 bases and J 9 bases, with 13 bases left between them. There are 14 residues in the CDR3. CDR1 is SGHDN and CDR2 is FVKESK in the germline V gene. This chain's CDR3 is CASSLGSPGSPLHF. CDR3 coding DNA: TGTGCCAGCAGCCTTGGCAGTCCTGGTTCACCCCTCCACTTT.

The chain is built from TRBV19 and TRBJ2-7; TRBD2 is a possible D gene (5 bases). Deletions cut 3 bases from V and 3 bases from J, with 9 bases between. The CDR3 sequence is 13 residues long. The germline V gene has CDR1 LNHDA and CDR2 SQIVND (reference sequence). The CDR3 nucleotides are TGTGCCAGTAGTATCTCGGAGGACTACGAGCAGTACTTC. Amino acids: CASSISEDYEQYF.

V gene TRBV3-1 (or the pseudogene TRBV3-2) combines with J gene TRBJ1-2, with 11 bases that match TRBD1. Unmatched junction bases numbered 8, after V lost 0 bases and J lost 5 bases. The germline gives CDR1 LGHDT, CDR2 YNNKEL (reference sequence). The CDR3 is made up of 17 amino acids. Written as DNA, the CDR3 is TGTGCCAGCAGCCAAGATTTGGGGACAGGGGGTACTTATGGCTACACCTTC. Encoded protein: CASSQDLGTGGTYGYTF.

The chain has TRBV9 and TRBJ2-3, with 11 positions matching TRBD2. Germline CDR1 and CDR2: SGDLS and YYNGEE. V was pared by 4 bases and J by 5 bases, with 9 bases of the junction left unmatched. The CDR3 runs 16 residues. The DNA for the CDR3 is TGTGCCAGCAGCTCCTTAGCGGGGGGGCCAGTAGATACGCAGTATTTT. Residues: CASSSLAGGPVDTQYF.

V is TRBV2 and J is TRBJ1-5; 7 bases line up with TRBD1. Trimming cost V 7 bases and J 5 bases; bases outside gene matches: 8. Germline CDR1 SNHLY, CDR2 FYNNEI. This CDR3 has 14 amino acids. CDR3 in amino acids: CASMEQQGYQPQHF. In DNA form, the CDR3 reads TGTGCCAGCATGGAACAACAGGGGTATCAGCCCCAGCATTTT. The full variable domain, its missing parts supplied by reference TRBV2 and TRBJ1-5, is EPEVTQTPSHQVTQMGQEVILRCVPISNHLYFYWYRQILGQKVEFLVSFYNNEISEKSEIFDDQFSVERPDGSNFTLKIRSTKLEDSAMYFCASMEQQGYQPQHFGDGTRLSIL.

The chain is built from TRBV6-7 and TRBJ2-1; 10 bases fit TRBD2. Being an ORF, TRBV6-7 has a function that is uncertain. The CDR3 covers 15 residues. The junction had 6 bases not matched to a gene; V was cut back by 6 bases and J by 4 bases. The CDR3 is CASSHGLAEYNEQFF. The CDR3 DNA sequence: TGTGCCAGCAGCCACGGACTAGCGGAGTACAATGAGCAGTTCTTC.

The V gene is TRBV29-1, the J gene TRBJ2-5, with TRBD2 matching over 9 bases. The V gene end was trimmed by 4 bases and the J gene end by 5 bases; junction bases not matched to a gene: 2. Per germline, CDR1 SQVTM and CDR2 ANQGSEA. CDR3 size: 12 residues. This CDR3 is CSVASGVETQYF. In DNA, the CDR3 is TGCAGCGTTGCTAGCGGGGTTGAGACCCAGTACTTC.

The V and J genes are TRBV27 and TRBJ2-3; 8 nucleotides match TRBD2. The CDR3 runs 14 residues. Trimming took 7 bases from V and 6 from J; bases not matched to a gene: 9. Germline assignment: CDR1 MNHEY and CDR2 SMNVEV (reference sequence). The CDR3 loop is CASTGGPLGDTQYF. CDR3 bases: TGTGCCAGCACGGGGGGGCCCCTCGGGGATACGCAGTATTTT.

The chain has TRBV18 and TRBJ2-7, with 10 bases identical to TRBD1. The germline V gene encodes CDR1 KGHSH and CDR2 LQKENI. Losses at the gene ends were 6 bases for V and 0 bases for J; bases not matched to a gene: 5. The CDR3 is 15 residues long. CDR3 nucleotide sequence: TGTGCCAGCTCCCGACGACAGGGGGCCTCCTACGAGCAGTACTTC. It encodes CASSRRQGASYEQYF.

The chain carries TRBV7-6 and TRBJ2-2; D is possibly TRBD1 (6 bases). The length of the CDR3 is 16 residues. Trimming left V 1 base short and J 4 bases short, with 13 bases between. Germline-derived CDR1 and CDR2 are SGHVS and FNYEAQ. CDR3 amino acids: CASSLDLGAITGELFF. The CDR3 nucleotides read TGTGCCAGCAGCTTAGACCTGGGGGCTATCACCGGGGAGCTGTTTTTT. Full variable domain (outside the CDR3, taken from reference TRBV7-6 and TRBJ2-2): GAGVSQSPRYKVTKRGQDVALRCDPISGHVSLYWYRQALGQGPEFLTYFNYEAQQDKSGLPNDRFSAERPEGSISTLTIQRTEQRDSAMYRCASSLDLGAITGELFFGEGSRLTVL.

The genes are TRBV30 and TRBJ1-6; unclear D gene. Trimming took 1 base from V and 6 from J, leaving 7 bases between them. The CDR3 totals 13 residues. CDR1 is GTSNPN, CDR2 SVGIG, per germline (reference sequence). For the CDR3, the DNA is TGTGCCTGGAGTGGAGGGATTAATTCACCCCTCCACTTT. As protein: CAWSGGINSPLHF.

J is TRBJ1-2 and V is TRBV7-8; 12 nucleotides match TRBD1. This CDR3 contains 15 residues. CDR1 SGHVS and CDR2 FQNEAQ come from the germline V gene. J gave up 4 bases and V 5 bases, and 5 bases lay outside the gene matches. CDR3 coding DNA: TGTGCCAGCAGCCCTGGGACAGGGGGCGGCTATGGCTACACCTTC. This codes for CASSPGTGGGYGYTF.

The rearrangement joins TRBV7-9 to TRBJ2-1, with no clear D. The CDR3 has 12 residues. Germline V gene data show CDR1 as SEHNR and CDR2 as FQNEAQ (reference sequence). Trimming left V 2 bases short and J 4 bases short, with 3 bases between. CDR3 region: CASSLQYNEQFF. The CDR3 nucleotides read TGTGCCAGCAGCTTACAGTACAATGAGCAGTTCTTC.

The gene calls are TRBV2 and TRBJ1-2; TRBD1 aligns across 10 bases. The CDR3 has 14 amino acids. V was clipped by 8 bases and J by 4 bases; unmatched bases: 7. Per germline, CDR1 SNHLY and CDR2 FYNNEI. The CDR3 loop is CASAKDRGIYGYTF. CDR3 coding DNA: TGTGCCAGCGCAAAGGACAGGGGGATCTATGGCTACACCTTC.

The CDR3, as DNA: TGTGCCAGCAGGGGGGCGGATACGCAGTATTTT. Its protein product is CASRGADTQYF. V and J are TRBV4-2 and TRBJ2-3; a weak D match, TRBD1 (6 bases). Trimming pared 6 bases from V and 6 bases from J, leaving 7 bases between. The CDR3 runs 11 residues. Germline CDR1 reads LGHNA; CDR2 reads YNFKEQ.

DNA of the CDR3: TGTGCCAGCAGCTTTGTAATAGCGGGGGGAATGGAGACCCAGTACTTC. Translated, it gives CASSFVIAGGMETQYF. The chain has TRBV7-8 and TRBJ2-5, with 10 bases lining up with TRBD2. The germline CDR1 and CDR2 sequences are SGHVS and FQNEAQ. V trimming: 3 bases; J trimming: 5 bases; junction bases outside the gene matches: 9. The CDR3 runs 16 residues.

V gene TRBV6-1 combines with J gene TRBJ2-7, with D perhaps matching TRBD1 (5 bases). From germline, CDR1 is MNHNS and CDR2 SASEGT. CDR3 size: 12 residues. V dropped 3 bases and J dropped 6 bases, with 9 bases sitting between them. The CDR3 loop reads CASSEAGSEQYF. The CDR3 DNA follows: TGTGCCAGCAGTGAGGCAGGGTCCGAGCAGTACTTC.

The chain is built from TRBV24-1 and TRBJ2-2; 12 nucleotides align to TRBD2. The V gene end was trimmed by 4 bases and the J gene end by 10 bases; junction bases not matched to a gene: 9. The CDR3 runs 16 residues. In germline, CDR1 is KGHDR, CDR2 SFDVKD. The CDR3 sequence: CATSDGTSGLEQELFF. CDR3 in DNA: TGTGCCACCAGTGACGGGACTAGCGGGCTTGAACAGGAGCTGTTTTTT.

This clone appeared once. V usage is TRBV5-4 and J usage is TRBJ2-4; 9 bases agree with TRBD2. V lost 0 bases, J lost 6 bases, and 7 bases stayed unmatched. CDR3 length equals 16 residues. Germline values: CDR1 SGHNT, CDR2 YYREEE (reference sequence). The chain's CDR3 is CASSLGGSGGLNIQYF. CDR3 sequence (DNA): TGTGCCAGCAGCTTGGGAGGTAGCGGGGGTCTAAACATTCAGTACTTC.

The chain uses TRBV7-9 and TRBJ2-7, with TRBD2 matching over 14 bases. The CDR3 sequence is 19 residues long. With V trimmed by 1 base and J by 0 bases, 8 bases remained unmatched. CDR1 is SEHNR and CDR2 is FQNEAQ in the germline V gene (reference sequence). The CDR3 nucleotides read TGTGCCAGCAGCTTAGATTGGACTAGCGGGGGGAAAAGCTCCTACGAGCAGTACTTC. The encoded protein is CASSLDWTSGGKSSYEQYF.

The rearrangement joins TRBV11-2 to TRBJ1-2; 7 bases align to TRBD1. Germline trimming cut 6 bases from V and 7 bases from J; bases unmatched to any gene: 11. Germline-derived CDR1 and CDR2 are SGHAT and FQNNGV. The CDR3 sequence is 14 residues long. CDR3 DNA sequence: TGTGCCAGCAGGCTCACAGGGGAACTAGGTGGCTACACCTTC. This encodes CASRLTGELGGYTF. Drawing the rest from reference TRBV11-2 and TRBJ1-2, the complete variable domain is EAGVAQSPRYKIIEKRQSVAFWCNPISGHATLYWYQQILGQGPKLLIQFQNNGVVDDSQLPKDRFSAERLKGVDSTLKIQPAKLEDSAVYLCASRLTGELGGYTFGSGTRLTVV.